Each of the 18 T cell receptor beta chains below was sequenced from the same sample in a study of post-analysis software for immune sequencing data. Their antigens are not known. Included in the TCR beta cDNA libraries were unique molecular identifiers. TCRdb fed the PCR reads into MiXCR, producing one record per CDR3 protein. The data show approximately 660,000 distinct CDR3 sequences, around 64% seen once. Study-level findings and limits: Patients carried roughly 5 TRBV segments more frequently than controls did, and TRBV5-6, TRBV5-1 and TRBV20-1 were among them.

Material: blood. Receptor source: a girl aged 2-15 years with multiple sclerosis.

The table lists this clonotype with a few counts. This chain links TRBV5-1 with TRBJ2-7; D is possibly TRBD1 or TRBD2 (6 bases each). V was cut by 4 bases and J by 3 bases, with 20 bases left in between. The CDR3 sequence is 16 residues long. Germline V gene lookup returns CDR1 SGHRS and CDR2 YFSETQ. The CDR3 spells CASSTGSGEKFYEQYF. The CDR3 DNA sequence: TGCGCCAGCAGCACAGGGTCGGGGGAGAAATTCTACGAGCAGTACTTC.

This clonotype was recorded once. The CDR3 bases are TGCAGTGCTGCTACAGGGGTTGCGCAGTATTTT. Protein sequence: CSAATGVAQYF. The J gene is TRBJ2-3, the V gene TRBV20-1, with 7 bases that match TRBD1. Looked up from germline, CDR1 is DFQATT and CDR2 is SNEGSKA (reference sequence). V shed 5 bases and J 10 bases; nucleotides not matched to a gene: 6. The CDR3 spans 11 residues.

A few counts support this clonotype. The chain has TRBV4-1 and TRBJ2-7; no definite D call. The CDR3 totals 15 residues. Germline V gene sequence: CDR1 MGHRA, CDR2 YSYEKL. The germline V and J ends were trimmed by 3 bases and 0 bases, with 12 bases remaining between them. In DNA form, the CDR3 reads TGCGCCAGCAGCCAGACCCACCCTAGCTCCTACGAGCAGTACTTC. Its protein product is CASSQTHPSSYEQYF.

The V gene is TRBV28, the J gene TRBJ1-2; 9 bases map to TRBD1. This CDR3 has 15 residues. Germline V gene lookup returns CDR1 MDHEN and CDR2 SYDVKM. Trimming removed 5 bases from V and 4 bases from J; junction bases left unmatched: 8. CDR3 loop: CASSPWTGASYGYTF. The CDR3 nucleotides are TGTGCCAGCAGTCCCTGGACAGGGGCGAGCTATGGCTACACCTTC.

DNA of the CDR3: TGTGCCAGCAGCTTGGGTACGGGACTAGCGGCCTACGAGCAGTACTTC. This codes for CASSLGTGLAAYEQYF. This rearrangement joins TRBV5-4 to TRBJ2-7, with 11 positions matching TRBD2. This CDR3 comprises 16 residues. V dropped 0 bases and J dropped 2; count of bases not matched to a gene: 4. Germline V gene data show CDR1 as SGHNT and CDR2 as YYREEE (reference sequence).

The rearrangement links TRBV14 to TRBJ1-1; D call uncertain. The CDR3 is made up of 13 amino acids. Germline CDR1 and CDR2: SGHDN and FVKESK. Trimming shortened V by 7 bases and J by 2 bases, and 11 bases separated the two germline ends. CDR3 sequence: CASNTDRNTEAFF. CDR3 in DNA: TGTGCCAGCAACACAGACCGTAACACTGAAGCTTTCTTT.

This clonotype has a handful of counts. The chain combines TRBV7-2 with TRBJ2-1, with a weak D call TRBD1 (5 bases). Germline V gives CDR1 SGHTA, CDR2 FQGNSA. The CDR3 runs to 17 residues. V was trimmed by 4 bases and J by 0 bases, leaving 16 bases between them. CDR3 DNA sequence: TGTGCCAGCAGCTCATTACAGGACCTGAGCTCCTACAATGAGCAGTTCTTC. Translated, it gives CASSSLQDLSSYNEQFF.

DNA of the CDR3: TGTGCCAGCAGCCCGAGACAGGACAACACAGATACGCAGTATTTT. Translation: CASSPRQDNTDTQYF. This rearrangement joins TRBV25-1 to TRBJ2-3; D is perhaps TRBD1 (6 bases). Germline assignment: CDR1 MGHDK and CDR2 SYGVNS. This CDR3 comprises 15 residues. V lost 6 bases and J 2 bases, leaving 15 bases between the germline ends.

This clonotype was counted a few times. The rearrangement uses TRBV6-2 or TRBV6-3 and TRBJ2-7; D possibly corresponds to TRBD1 (5 bases). Trimming removed 3 bases at V and 3 bases at J, with 9 bases between. Germline-derived CDR1 and CDR2 are MNHEY and SVGEGT. CDR3 length: 13 amino acids. For the CDR3, the DNA is TGTGCCAGCAGTTATCGAACAGGCTACGAGCAGTACTTC. The encoded protein is CASSYRTGYEQYF.

This clonotype was picked up one time. The CDR3 nucleotides read TGTGCCAGCAGCTTCCGGGGGCGAAGTAATGAAAAACTGTTTTTT. Translation: CASSFRGRSNEKLFF. The chain uses TRBV7-2 and TRBJ1-4, with D tentatively TRBD1 (6 bases). The CDR3 runs to 15 residues. Per germline, CDR1 SGHTA and CDR2 FQGNSA. With 3 bases removed from V and 4 bases from J, the gap between germline ends came to 12 bases. Filled out from reference TRBV7-2 and TRBJ1-4, the complete variable domain reads GAGVSQSPSNKVTEKGKDVELRCDPISGHTALYWYRQSLGQGLEFLIYFQGNSAPDKSGLPSDRFSAERTGGSVSTLTIQRTQQEDSAVYLCASSFRGRSNEKLFFGSGTQLSVL.

This clonotype showed up just a few times. This chain uses TRBV10-3 with TRBJ2-1; TRBD2 aligns across 14 bases. CDR1 is ENHRY and CDR2 is SYGVKD in the germline V gene. The CDR3 contains 20 residues. V gave up 6 bases and J gave up 5 bases; unmatched junction bases: 18. DNA for the CDR3: TGTGCCATCAGGCCCTCAGTCCCGGGACTAGCGGGGGCCGCGCACAATGAGCAGTTCTTC. Encoded protein: CAIRPSVPGLAGAAHNEQFF.

The V and J genes are TRBV20-1 and TRBJ2-1; D may be TRBD1 (5 bases). V was clipped by 4 bases and J by 8 bases, with 12 bases between them. CDR3 size: 12 residues. Germline lookup yields CDR1 DFQATT and CDR2 SNEGSKA (reference sequence). The CDR3 here is CSAKVRAYEQFF. The CDR3, as DNA: TGCAGTGCTAAAGTCAGGGCCTATGAGCAGTTCTTC.

The V gene is TRBV7-2, the J gene TRBJ1-5; D is perhaps TRBD1 (6 bases). Germline lookup yields CDR1 SGHTA and CDR2 FQGNSA. V lost 6 bases, J lost 4 bases, and 13 bases lay in between. The CDR3 totals 14 residues. The CDR3 region has the DNA TGTGCCAGCAGTTACAGGGAGGGGAATCAGCCCCAGCATTTT. Translation gives CASSYREGNQPQHF.

Turning to this clonotype: At one of its ends the junction is not consistent with the germline gene, which may arise from a read error. This sequence joins TRBV12-3 or TRBV12-4 and TRBJ2-3; maybe TRBD2 (5 bases). CDR3 length: 13 residues. The CDR3 DNA sequence: TGTGCCAGCAGTTTCAAGGGAGCAGATGCGCAGTATTTT. Translating it yields CASSFKGADAQYF.

This clonotype was observed a handful of times. The chain couples TRBV27 to TRBJ2-7, with D perhaps given as TRBD1 or TRBD2 (5 bases each). V was shortened by 3 bases and J by 3 bases, with 12 bases between the two germline ends. This CDR3 has 14 amino acids. Germline CDR1 reads MNHEY; CDR2 reads SMNVEV (reference sequence). DNA for the CDR3: TGTGCCAGCAGTTTTCGGGGACGCCGCTACGAGCAGTACTTC. It encodes CASSFRGRRYEQYF.

This clonotype was seen a single time. This chain joins TRBV14 and TRBJ2-3; 9 nucleotides agree with TRBD2. The length of the CDR3 is 15 residues. Trimming at V came to 0 bases and at J to 3 bases, leaving 1 base not matched to a gene. Germline V lookup: CDR1 SGHDN, CDR2 FVKESK. The CDR3 reads CASSQDAGGTDTQYF. CDR3 DNA sequence: TGTGCCAGCAGCCAAGACGCGGGGGGGACAGATACGCAGTATTTT.

The V gene is TRBV10-1, the J gene TRBJ1-1; the D gene is possibly TRBD1 (5 bases). The CDR3 consists of 15 residues. Germline CDR1 and CDR2: WNHNN and SYGVQD (reference sequence). V was trimmed by 0 bases and J by 6 bases, leaving 14 bases between them. This CDR3 reads CASSESGGALPEAFF. Written as DNA, the CDR3 is TGCGCCAGCAGTGAGTCGGGAGGGGCGCTCCCTGAAGCTTTCTTT.

This chain uses TRBV20-1 with TRBJ2-1; TRBD2 agrees at 13 bases. The trim removed 5 bases at V and 1 base at J, leaving 5 bases unmatched. The CDR3 extends over 16 amino acids. Germline values: CDR1 DFQATT, CDR2 SNEGSKA (reference sequence). The CDR3 reads CSAAGLAGESYNEQFF. The CDR3, as DNA: TGCAGTGCTGCCGGACTAGCGGGAGAATCCTACAATGAGCAGTTCTTC.